This TCR beta chain came from a study of blood T cell repertoires in COVID-19. The wider study: The United States, Italy and Spain supplied acute and convalescent COVID-19 samples.

In the source study's methods: Using reference gene primer amplification, nucleated cell counts were estimated. Clones were sequenced by immunoSEQ multiplex PCR, and TCRdb holds only the in-frame ones, with some missing. V, J and clone size reflect that table, while D and trimming were determined from the DNA. The data show 450,000 to 500,000 clones, 70% to 90% seen once. Germline assignment: CDR1 MNHEY and CDR2 SVGAGI. CDR3 length: 11 residues. Trimming cost V 7 bases and J 7 bases; bases outside gene matches: 2. The chain uses TRBV6-5 and TRBJ1-1, with 8 nucleotides matching TRBD1. The clonotype comes from a human donor in a cohort sampled during active COVID-19. Material for sequencing was peripheral blood. For the CDR3, the DNA is TGTGCCAGCAACGGACAGGGTGAAGCTTTCTTT. Residues: CASNGQGEAFF.